These 25 T cell receptor beta chains came from one sample sequenced in a study of OX40 agonist ivuxolimab in advanced cancers. Libraries were prepared by immunoSEQ multiplex PCR; TCRdb keeps only in-frame clonotypes and omits some of them. This sample yields around 98,000 clones, of which roughly nine tenths are seen a single time; approximately 0.5% belongs to the top ten. The specimen comprised CD4+ or CD8+ T cells sorted from blood, sampled in a trial of the OX40 agonist ivuxolimab. The origin of the receptors is an adult with an advanced solid tumor such as melanoma, head and neck, liver or kidney cancer.

This clone appeared a single time. The V gene is TRBV6-5, the J gene TRBJ1-2; D call uncertain. The CDR3 is 13 amino acids. V was clipped by 3 bases and J by 2 bases, with 7 bases between them. CDR1 and CDR2 (germline): MNHEY, SVGAGI. In nucleotides, the CDR3 is TGTGCCAGCAGTTATGACGTGAACTATGGCTACACCTTC. It translates to CASSYDVNYGYTF.

This clone qualifies as medium-sized. The rearrangement uses TRBV7-9 and TRBJ1-1, with 8 nucleotides matching TRBD1. Germline values: CDR1 SEHNR, CDR2 FQNEAQ (reference sequence). J was trimmed by 4 bases and V by 5 bases; bases with no gene match: 6. The length of the CDR3 is 14 residues. CDR3 DNA: TGTGCCAGCAGCCCCCGGACAGGGACCACTGAAGCTTTCTTT. Protein sequence: CASSPRTGTTEAFF.

The chain links TRBV27 to TRBJ2-7; 7 positions agree with TRBD1. The CDR3 runs to 16 residues. V lost 4 bases, J lost 4 bases, and 13 bases stayed unmatched. Germline V gene sequence: CDR1 MNHEY, CDR2 SMNVEV (reference sequence). DNA of the CDR3: TGTGCCAGCAGTTCCCGCACCCCGGGACAGCTTTACGAGCAGTACTTC. It encodes CASSSRTPGQLYEQYF.

The gene calls are TRBV5-1 and TRBJ2-2; 11 bases match TRBD1. CDR1 is SGHRS and CDR2 is YFSETQ in the germline V gene. The J segment lost 9 bases and the V segment lost 4 bases, leaving 5 bases of the junction unmatched. This CDR3 region has 14 residues. As DNA, the CDR3 is TGCGCCAGCAGCGGACAGGGGGCTCGCTGGGAGCTGTTTTTT. Translated, it gives CASSGQGARWELFF.

The rearrangement uses TRBV19 and TRBJ1-1; 7 nucleotides line up with TRBD1. V was clipped by 6 bases and J by 0 bases; unmatched bases: 4. The CDR3 contains 14 residues. CDR1 is LNHDA and CDR2 is SQIVND in the germline V gene (reference sequence). The CDR3 loop reads CASSQGGMNTEAFF. The CDR3 nucleotides are TGTGCCAGTAGCCAGGGGGGGATGAACACTGAAGCTTTCTTT.

The CDR3 spells CASSTGTSGGEETQYF. The CDR3 DNA reads as TGTGCCAGCAGCACGGGGACTAGCGGGGGAGAAGAGACCCAGTACTTC. The J gene is TRBJ2-5, the V gene TRBV21-1; no check of the table's D call, TRBD2, against the DNA was made. TRBV21-1 is a pseudogene segment. CDR3 size: 16 residues.

This chain uses TRBV11-2 with TRBJ1-3; D call uncertain. CDR3 size: 16 residues. The V end was cut by 9 bases, the J end by 0 bases, with 18 bases between. The germline V gene encodes CDR1 SGHAT and CDR2 FQNNGV. CDR3 protein: CARETLYMNSGNTIYF. CDR3 in DNA: TGTGCCAGGGAGACTCTCTACATGAACTCTGGAAACACCATATATTTT.

The V call is TRBV7-3, the J call TRBJ1-1, with 9 bases aligning to TRBD1. Germline trimming cut 5 bases from V and 4 bases from J; bases unmatched to any gene: 5. The CDR3 totals 14 residues. CDR1 SGHTA and CDR2 FQGTGA come from the germline V gene. The CDR3 here is CASSQTGGVTEAFF. CDR3 nucleotide sequence: TGTGCCAGCAGCCAGACAGGGGGTGTCACTGAAGCTTTCTTT.

The CDR3 DNA sequence: TGTGCCAGCAGCGCCACTAGGGGGGCAGGGGCTTCCTACGAGCAGTACTTC. It codes for CASSATRGAGASYEQYF. The V call is TRBV9, the J call TRBJ2-7, with D perhaps being TRBD1 or TRBD2 (6 bases each). With 3 bases removed from V and 1 base from J, the gap between germline ends came to 20 bases. Germline-derived CDR1 and CDR2 are SGDLS and YYNGEE. This CDR3 has 17 amino acids.

The CDR3 nucleotides are TGTGCCAGCAGTTTGTCGTCCCGAGGGTATGGCTACACCTTC. It yields the protein CASSLSSRGYGYTF. The chain is built from TRBV28 and TRBJ1-2; D is ambiguous. This CDR3 region has 14 residues. The V gene lost 3 bases and the J gene lost 5 bases, with 13 bases spanning the gap. The V gene's germline CDR1 is MDHEN and CDR2 SYDVKM.

This clone was detected only a few times. The chain combines TRBV19 with TRBJ1-5, with D unresolved. Trimming took 0 bases from V and 3 from J, leaving 3 bases between them. CDR1 is LNHDA, CDR2 SQIVND, per germline (reference sequence). This CDR3 region has 13 residues. The CDR3 spells CASSIDPNQPQHF. In nucleotides, the CDR3 is TGTGCCAGTAGTATAGATCCCAATCAGCCCCAGCATTTT.

The chain joins TRBV5-4 to TRBJ1-6; no firm D call. V shed 1 base and J shed 5 bases, with 10 bases lying between them. This CDR3 region has 15 residues. The V gene's germline CDR1 is SGHNT and CDR2 YYREEE (reference sequence). CDR3 sequence reads: CASSLQQPHNSPLHF. In DNA, the CDR3 is TGTGCCAGCAGCTTGCAACAGCCTCATAATTCACCCCTCCACTTT.

The chain combines TRBV19 with TRBJ1-5; a weak D match, TRBD1 (6 bases). This CDR3 is built from 14 residues. The germline V gene has CDR1 LNHDA and CDR2 SQIVND (reference sequence). V lost 7 bases and J lost 7, with 17 bases in between. This CDR3 is CASTGGATGQPQHF. For the CDR3, the DNA is TGTGCCAGTACCGGGGGGGCAACGGGGCAGCCCCAGCATTTT.

V usage is TRBV15 and J usage is TRBJ2-5; 7 bases map to TRBD2. This CDR3 spans 14 amino acids. Germline V gene data show CDR1 as LNHNV and CDR2 as YYDKDF (reference sequence). Trimming took 1 base from V and 3 from J; bases not matched to a gene: 2. The CDR3 nucleotides read TGTGCCACCAGCAGAGGTGGGGGGGAAGAGACCCAGTACTTC. Translated: CATSRGGGEETQYF.

The chain couples TRBV4-2 to TRBJ2-3, with unresolved D. The germline V gene encodes CDR1 LGHNA and CDR2 YNFKEQ. Trimming pared 0 bases from V and 0 bases from J, leaving 7 bases between. The CDR3 has 15 amino acids. DNA for the CDR3: TGTGCCAGCAGCCAAGAATTATCGAGCACAGATACGCAGTATTTT. Encoded protein: CASSQELSSTDTQYF.

This clone was observed a few times. This chain uses TRBV28 with TRBJ1-4; possible D gene TRBD1, 5 bases. The V end lost 8 bases, the J end lost 7 bases, and 11 bases lay between the germline ends. Germline values: CDR1 MDHEN, CDR2 SYDVKM. The CDR3 runs to 12 residues. CDR3 DNA: TGTGCCAGCGGGGCGTGGCCTGAAAAACTGTTTTTT. Residues: CASGAWPEKLFF.

The rearrangement links TRBV11-2 to TRBJ2-7, with TRBD1 as a possible D gene (6 bases). Trimming took 5 bases from V and 4 from J, leaving 18 bases between them. This CDR3 has 15 residues. Germline CDR1 SGHAT, CDR2 FQNNGV. The CDR3 DNA follows: TGTGCCAGCAGCCCTCGCCGGACAGAGATTTACGAGCAGTACTTC. It translates to CASSPRRTEIYEQYF.

The chain combines TRBV4-3 with TRBJ1-3; D gene ambiguous. Germline CDR1 LGHNA, CDR2 YSLEER. The CDR3 is 14 residues long. V was pared by 0 bases and J by 4 bases, with 7 bases between. CDR3 in DNA: TGCGCCAGCAGCCAAGAGTTGGAAGGAAACACCATATATTTT. Residues: CASSQELEGNTIYF.

Only one count was recorded for this clone. The V call is TRBV6-5, the J call TRBJ1-1; no clear D. The germline gives CDR1 MNHEY, CDR2 SVGAGI. Trimming left V 2 bases short and J 1 base short, with 11 bases between. The CDR3 contains 15 residues. The CDR3, as DNA: TGTGCCAGCAGTTACACGGTCCATGGGAACACTGAAGCTTTCTTT. Amino acids: CASSYTVHGNTEAFF.

The J gene is TRBJ2-3, the V gene TRBV5-1; D not resolved. Trimming stripped 0 bases from V and 4 bases from J, with 9 bases between. This CDR3 region has 14 residues. Germline V lookup: CDR1 SGHRS, CDR2 YFSETQ. The CDR3 DNA follows: TGCGCCAGCAGCTTGGACCCTGGGGCAGATACGCAGTATTTT. Amino acids: CASSLDPGADTQYF.

The genes are TRBV6-5 and TRBJ1-2, with unresolved D. Trimming took 2 bases from V and 6 from J, leaving 19 bases between them. Looked up from germline, CDR1 is MNHEY and CDR2 is SVGAGI. The CDR3 runs to 16 residues. DNA of the CDR3: TGTGCCAGCAGTTACAGCTTGGGCCCCCCGGCGAATGGCTACACCTTC. Protein: CASSYSLGPPANGYTF.

The V and J genes are TRBV6-6 and TRBJ1-3; D is uncertain. V was cut by 5 bases and J by 7 bases, with 12 bases left in between. The CDR3 is made up of 13 amino acids. From germline, CDR1 is MNHNY and CDR2 SVGAGI (reference sequence). CDR3 protein: CASSMDYKNTIYF. The CDR3 DNA follows: TGTGCCAGCAGTATGGACTACAAGAACACCATATATTTT.

This clone was detected only once. The chain carries TRBV7-3 and TRBJ2-3; TRBD1 matches 9 bases. The CDR3 loop spans 14 amino acids. Germline CDR1 SGHTA, CDR2 FQGTGA. The trim removed 6 bases at V and 5 bases at J, leaving 6 bases unmatched. The CDR3 sequence: CASSSGQGGDTQYF. The CDR3, as DNA: TGTGCCAGCAGTTCGGGACAGGGTGGAGATACGCAGTATTTT.

The chain uses TRBV7-2 and TRBJ2-3, with D tentatively TRBD1 (6 bases). CDR1 is SGHTA and CDR2 is FQGNSA in the germline V gene. This CDR3 is built from 14 residues. V was pared by 5 bases and J by 5 bases, with 14 bases between. The CDR3 bases are TGTGCCAGCAGCCCGCCCATACAGGGAGATACGCAGTATTTT. Translated, it gives CASSPPIQGDTQYF.

DNA for the CDR3: TGTGCCATCAGTGCAGGCTACGAGCAGTACTTC. Amino acid sequence: CAISAGYEQYF. The J gene is TRBJ2-7, the V gene TRBV10-3; D remains ambiguous. There are 11 residues in the CDR3. Germline V gene sequence: CDR1 ENHRY, CDR2 SYGVKD. Deletions cut 4 bases from V and 3 bases from J, with 4 bases between.